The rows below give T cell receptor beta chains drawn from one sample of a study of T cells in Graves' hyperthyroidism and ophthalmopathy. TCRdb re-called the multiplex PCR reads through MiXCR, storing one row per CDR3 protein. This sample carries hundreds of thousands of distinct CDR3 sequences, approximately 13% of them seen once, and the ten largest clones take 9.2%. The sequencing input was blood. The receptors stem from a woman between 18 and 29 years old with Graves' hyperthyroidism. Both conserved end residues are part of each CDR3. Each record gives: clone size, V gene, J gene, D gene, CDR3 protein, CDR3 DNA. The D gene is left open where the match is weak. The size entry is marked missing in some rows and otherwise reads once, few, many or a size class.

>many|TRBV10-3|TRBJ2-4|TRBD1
CAISRGTPTKNIQYF
TGTGCCATCAGCAGGGGGACACCGACCAAAAACATTCAGTACTTC
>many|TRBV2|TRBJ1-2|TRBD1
CASSQPRDRGGYTF
TGTGCCAGCAGTCAACCCCGTGACAGGGGTGGCTACACCTTC
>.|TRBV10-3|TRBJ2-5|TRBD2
CAISESTSGPQETQYF
TGTGCCATCAGTGAGTCGACTAGCGGGCCACAAGAGACCCAGTACTTC
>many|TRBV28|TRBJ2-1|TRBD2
CASSGGLAGHNEQFF
TGTGCCAGCAGTGGGGGACTAGCGGGCCACAATGAGCAGTTCTTC
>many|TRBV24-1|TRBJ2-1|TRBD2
CATSDLAGGGNEQFF
TGTGCCACCAGTGATCTAGCGGGAGGGGGCAATGAGCAGTTCTTC
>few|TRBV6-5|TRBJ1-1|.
CASSYGAEAFF
TGTGCCAGCAGTTACGGGGCTGAAGCTTTCTTT
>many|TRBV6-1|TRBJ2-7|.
CASSSHPYEQYF
TGTGCCAGCAGTTCTCACCCCTACGAGCAGTACTTC
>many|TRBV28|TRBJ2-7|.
CASSTDSSGQYF
TGTGCCAGCAGCACTGACAGCAGTGGGCAGTACTTC
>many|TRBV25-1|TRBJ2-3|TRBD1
CASSPRTGVSTDTQYF
TGTGCCAGCAGTCCCCGGACAGGGGTGAGCACAGATACGCAGTATTTT
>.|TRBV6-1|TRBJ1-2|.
CASSDLRSYGYTF
TGTGCCAGCAGTGATCTCCGTTCGTATGGCTACACCTTC
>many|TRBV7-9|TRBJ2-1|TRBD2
CASSSPGLEQFF
TGTGCCAGCAGCTCACCGGGACTAGAGCAGTTCTTC
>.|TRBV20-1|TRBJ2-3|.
CSARDPREADTQYF
TGCAGTGCTAGAGACCCGAGGGAGGCAGATACGCAGTATTTT
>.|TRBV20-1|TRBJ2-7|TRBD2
CSASTSGRAYEQYF
TGCAGTGCTAGCACTAGCGGGAGAGCCTACGAGCAGTACTTC
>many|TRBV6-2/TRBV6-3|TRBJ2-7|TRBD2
CASKTGTSGSYEQYF
TGTGCCAGCAAGACCGGGACTAGCGGATCCTACGAGCAGTACTTC
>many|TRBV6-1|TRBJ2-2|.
CASRFDRDPNTGELFF
TGTGCCAGCAGGTTCGACAGAGACCCGAACACCGGGGAGCTGTTTTTT
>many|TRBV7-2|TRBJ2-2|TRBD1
CASSFIQGEGTGELFF
TGTGCCAGCAGCTTTATACAGGGGGAAGGCACCGGGGAGCTGTTTTTT
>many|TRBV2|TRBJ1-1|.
CASSEYDPEAFF
TGTGCCAGCAGTGAATATGACCCTGAAGCTTTCTTT
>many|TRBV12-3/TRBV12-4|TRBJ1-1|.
CASSARDLGRDTEAFF
TGTGCCAGCAGTGCCCGGGACTTAGGGAGGGACACTGAAGCTTTCTTT
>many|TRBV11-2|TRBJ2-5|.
CASSLEAQETQYF
TGTGCCAGCAGCTTAGAAGCTCAAGAGACCCAGTACTTC
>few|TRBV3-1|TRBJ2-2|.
CASSQDPLSYVGGGGELFF
TGTGCCAGCAGCCAAGATCCCTTGTCCTACGTTGGAGGCGGCGGGGAGCTGTTTTTT